The 9 T cell receptor beta chains given below trace back to one sample, sequenced in a study of T-cell reconstitution after alpha-beta-depleted transplantation in children. Preparing the TCRbeta library involved the use of unique molecular identifiers. TCRdb re-derived calls from the PCR reads in MiXCR, one entry per CDR3 protein. This sample yields about 640,000 distinct CDR3 sequences, of which roughly 13% are seen a single time; about 2% belongs to the top ten. Here the sequenced sample was PBMCs, mostly from graft donor cells, taken 360 days after TCRalphabeta/CD19-depleted stem cell transplant. The receptor source for this set is a male patient between 5 and 17 years old who had a stem cell transplant for acute myeloid leukemia, so the T cells may come from the graft donor.

This clonotype was counted between two and nine times. V gene TRBV4-1 combines with J gene TRBJ2-3; the D is unclear. Trimming took off 4 bases at V and 4 bases at J, with 15 bases between the two ends. CDR1 and CDR2 from the germline V gene are MGHRA and YSYEKL. This CDR3 spans 15 amino acids. The CDR3 here is CASSPNWGLADTQYF. The CDR3 coding sequence is TGCGCCAGCAGCCCTAATTGGGGATTGGCAGATACGCAGTATTTT.

At least ten counts were recorded for this clonotype. The V gene is TRBV20-1, the J gene TRBJ1-5; D is unclear. CDR1 DFQATT and CDR2 SNEGSKA come from the germline V gene (reference sequence). The CDR3 is 12 amino acids. V lost 3 bases and J lost 2, with 5 bases in between. The CDR3 here is CSASGGNQPQHF. In DNA form, the CDR3 reads TGCAGTGCTAGCGGTGGCAATCAGCCCCAGCATTTT.

The chain joins TRBV28 to TRBJ1-5; D is undetermined. Germline V gene lookup returns CDR1 MDHEN and CDR2 SYDVKM. CDR3 length: 13 amino acids. Trimming took 8 bases from V and 6 from J, leaving 14 bases between them. The CDR3 loop is CASGPGGSQPQHF. In nucleotides, the CDR3 is TGTGCCAGCGGACCCGGAGGGAGTCAGCCCCAGCATTTT.

In this sample, this clonotype turned up a few times. The CDR3 reads CASSAPFNEQFF. CDR3 DNA sequence: TGTGCCAGCAGCGCGCCCTTTAATGAGCAGTTCTTC. The chain carries TRBV6-5 and TRBJ2-1, with D unclear. CDR3 length: 12 residues. The ends were cut back, 6 bases at V and 7 bases at J, with 10 bases in the middle. Germline V CDR1 and CDR2: MNHEY, SVGAGI.

V is TRBV7-9 and J is TRBJ2-7; TRBD2 matches 7 bases. V lost 3 bases, J lost 5 bases, and 4 bases stayed unmatched. Germline values: CDR1 SEHNR, CDR2 FQNEAQ (reference sequence). CDR3 length equals 13 residues. CDR3 residues: CASSFTSAHEQYF. The CDR3 DNA reads TGTGCCAGCAGCTTTACTAGCGCCCACGAGCAGTACTTC.

There are a few counts of this clonotype. The chain couples TRBV10-3 to TRBJ2-5; TRBD2 matches 10 bases. The CDR3 extends over 16 amino acids. V was pared by 6 bases and J by 5 bases, with 12 bases of the junction left unmatched. Germline CDR1 reads ENHRY; CDR2 reads SYGVKD. CDR3 DNA: TGTGCCATCAGGCCAACCCTGGGTAGCGGGAGGGAGACCCAGTACTTC. Translated: CAIRPTLGSGRETQYF.

There are many counts of this clonotype. The rearrangement links TRBV5-1 to TRBJ2-3, with unresolved D. The CDR3 is 14 residues long. The V gene lost 0 bases and the J gene lost 2 bases, with 7 bases spanning the gap. Germline CDR1 and CDR2: SGHRS and YFSETQ. The CDR3 protein is CASSLDRFTDTQYF. The DNA of the CDR3 is TGCGCCAGCAGCTTGGACAGATTCACAGATACGCAGTATTTT. Drawing the rest from reference TRBV5-1 and TRBJ2-3, the complete variable domain is KAGVTQTPRYLIKTRGQQVTLSCSPISGHRSVSWYQQTPGQGLQFLFEYFSETQRNKGNFPGRFSGRQFSNSRSEMNVSTLELGDSALYLCASSLDRFTDTQYFGPGTRLTVL.

The chain combines TRBV11-2 with TRBJ2-2, with 9 bases that match TRBD2. The CDR3 loop spans 18 amino acids. Germline loops: CDR1 SGHAT, CDR2 FQNNGV. The V and J ends lost 6 bases and 4 bases, in that order; junction bases with no gene match: 15. CDR3 region: CASRWREGRIRGTGELFF. CDR3 DNA sequence: TGTGCCAGCAGATGGCGGGAGGGCCGAATTAGGGGCACCGGGGAGCTGTTTTTT.

The chain joins TRBV7-3 to TRBJ2-5, with 7 bases fitting TRBD2. J was trimmed by 5 bases and V by 2 bases; bases with no gene match: 5. CDR3 size: 14 residues. From germline, CDR1 is SGHTA and CDR2 FQGTGA. The CDR3 DNA follows: TGTGCCAGCAGCTTAGTGGGAGGGCTGGAGACCCAGTACTTC. It specifies CASSLVGGLETQYF. Variable domain in full (rest from reference TRBV7-3 and TRBJ2-5): GAGVSQTPSNKVTEKGKYVELRCDPISGHTALYWYRQSLGQGPEFLIYFQGTGAADDSGLPNDRFFAVRPEGSVSTLKIQRTERGDSAVYLCASSLVGGLETQYFGPGTRLLVL.